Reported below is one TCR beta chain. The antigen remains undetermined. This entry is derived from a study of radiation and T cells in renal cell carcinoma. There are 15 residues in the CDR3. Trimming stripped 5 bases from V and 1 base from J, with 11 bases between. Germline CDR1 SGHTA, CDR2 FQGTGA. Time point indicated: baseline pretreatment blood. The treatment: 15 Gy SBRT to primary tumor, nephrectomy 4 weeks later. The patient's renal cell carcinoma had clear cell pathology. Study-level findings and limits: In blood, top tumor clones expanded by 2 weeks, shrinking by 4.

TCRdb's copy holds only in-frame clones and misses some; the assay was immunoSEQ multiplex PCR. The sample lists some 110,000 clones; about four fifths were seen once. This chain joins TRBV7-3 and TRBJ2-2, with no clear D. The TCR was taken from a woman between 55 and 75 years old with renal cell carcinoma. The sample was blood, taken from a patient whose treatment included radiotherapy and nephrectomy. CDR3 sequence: CASSTLDGNTGELFF. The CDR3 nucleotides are TGTGCCAGCAGCACCCTCGATGGGAACACCGGGGAGCTGTTTTTT. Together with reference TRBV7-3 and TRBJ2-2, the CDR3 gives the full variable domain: GAGVSQTPSNKVTEKGKYVELRCDPISGHTALYWYRQSLGQGPEFLIYFQGTGAADDSGLPNDRFFAVRPEGSVSTLKIQRTERGDSAVYLCASSTLDGNTGELFFGEGSRLTVL.